This T cell receptor (beta chain) comes out of a study of blood T cell repertoires in COVID-19 (dated by TCRdb to between 2020 and 2021). For the wider study: Samples from collaborators originated in the United States, Italy and Spain and spanned both the acute and convalescent phases of COVID-19. The material from the prospective study consisted of cDNA or gDNA derived from T cells, B-cell-depleted T cells, or PBMCs. Deeply sampled blood TCRbeta repertoires from subjects exposed to, actively infected with, or recovered from COVID-19 were included in the dataset. The repertoires were released in a freely available public database intended as a resource for research on the immune response to SARS-CoV-2. Samples came from the ongoing ImmuneRACE study (first 160 participants) plus 1,254 subjects from 6 global collaborators. Sample metadata almost always included a de-identified subject ID, COVID-19 status, age in years and sex. Where available, HLA class I and class II types were obtained from metadata supplied by the sample provider rather than from assay-based typing.

Remarks on this clone: Its antigen target is currently unknown. Base qualities are not provided; no much larger clone lies one nucleotide away.

The V and J ends are trimmed by 0 bases and 0 bases, leaving 15 bases between them. From a lookup of the germline V gene, CDR1 and CDR2 are SGHTA and FQGTGA. The CDR3 numbers 17 residues from cysteine through phenylalanine. The read is trimmed to its CDR3 DNA, 51 bases read in frame from base 1. One collaborating source in Seattle enrolled patients while the patients were actively infected and followed the patients over time throughout the course of disease. Whole blood was collected in K2EDTA tubes by collaborating institutions according to the institutions' own protocols. For TCRbeta analysis, collaborators shipped samples as frozen whole blood, isolated PBMCs, or DNA extracted from either of those sample types. General study outcomes and caveats: Clinical and demographic metadata were provided uncurated, with the amount varying by source and participant.

TCRbeta CDR3 regions were amplified from genomic DNA by means of the immunoSEQ Assay, a bias-controlled multiplex PCR. The authors' pipeline ran thus. The number of nucleated cells in each sample was estimated from the amplification of reference gene primers within the assay. To quantify the absolute abundance of each unique TCRbeta CDR3 rearrangement, sequence reads were collapsed and filtered. For each sample, productive Simpson clonality was calculated by taking the square root of Simpson's diversity index across productive rearrangements. What TCRdb holds here is the immuneACCESS table cut down to in-frame rearrangements. Part of the clones is not present; checked against another copy, under half of the missing clones reflect an unresolved V gene, and the others are unexplained. For V, J and clone size, that table is used; D and trimming come from the DNA. This sample comprises hundreds of thousands of clones, 90% to 95% of them detected only once. More than 0.7% of the sample rests with the top ten.

The TCR comes from a man aged 55 to 70 with COVID-19, enrolled during active disease. The chain couples TRBV7-3 to TRBJ2-7; a weak D assignment points to TRBD2 (6 bases agree). Sequencing used peripheral blood. The DNA reads TGTGCCAGCAGCTTAACTGGAACGCTGGGGGGCTCCTACGAGCAGTACTTC. Translated, it reads CASSLTGTLGGSYEQYF.